This T cell receptor beta chain originates from a study of blood T cell repertoires in COVID-19. Profiled with immunoSEQ multiplex PCR; TCRdb holds only in-frame clones, not every one. The data hold some 70,000 clones, with around 87% observed a single time. CDR3 length equals 15 residues. V was cut by 4 bases and J by 5 bases, with 19 bases left in between. The germline CDR1 and CDR2 sequences are SGHDT and YYEEEE. V gene TRBV5-6 combines with J gene TRBJ2-7, with TRBD1 as a possible D gene (7 bases). This TCR was recovered from a man aged 50-59 years with active COVID-19. Sequenced: peripheral blood. CDR3 sequence (DNA): TGTGCCAGCAGCGCCGGCGGGACAGCCATGAACGAGCAGTACTTC. Protein sequence: CASSAGGTAMNEQYF.